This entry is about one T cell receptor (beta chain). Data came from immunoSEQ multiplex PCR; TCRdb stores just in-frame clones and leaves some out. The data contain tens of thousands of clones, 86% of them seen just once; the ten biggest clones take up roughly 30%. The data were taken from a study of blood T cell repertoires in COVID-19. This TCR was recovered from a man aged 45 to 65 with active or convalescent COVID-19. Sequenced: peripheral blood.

The CDR3 nucleotides read TGTGCCAGCAGTTTGGGAGGGATCTACGAGCAGTACTTC. Its translation: CASSLGGIYEQYF. This chain connects TRBV12-3 or TRBV12-4 to TRBJ2-7; 7 bases fit TRBD2. V shed 3 bases, J shed 3 bases, and the junction held 2 bases outside the gene matches. The CDR3 length is 13 residues.